Following are 25 T cell receptor beta chains from one sample sequenced in a study of CD8 T cells in Susac syndrome. With random hexamers, roughly 0.45 to 1 ug RNA was reverse transcribed. In TCRdb, the immunoSEQ multiplex PCR reads were re-called with MiXCR into one record per CDR3 protein. This sample has roughly 130,000 distinct CDR3 sequences, with 90% to 95% found just once. The sequencing sample was made of CD4+ T cells from PBMCs. Receptor source: a human donor in good health.

This chain uses TRBV2 with TRBJ1-4; D might be TRBD1 (5 bases). The CDR3 is made up of 14 amino acids. Trimming cost V 4 bases and J 7 bases, with 13 bases left between them. Germline V gene data show CDR1 as SNHLY and CDR2 as FYNNEI. As DNA, the CDR3 is TGTGCCAGCAGTGTCGACAGATCCTTTGAAAAACTGTTTTTT. Protein product: CASSVDRSFEKLFF.

This rearrangement joins TRBV7-2 to TRBJ2-5; no definite D call. The germline V gene has CDR1 SGHTA and CDR2 FQGNSA. V was shortened by 0 bases and J by 2 bases, with 10 bases between the two germline ends. There are 15 residues in the CDR3. DNA of the CDR3: TGTGCCAGCAGCTTAGCCAAGACAAATCAAGAGACCCAGTACTTC. Its protein product is CASSLAKTNQETQYF.

The V call is TRBV5-1, the J call TRBJ2-7; tentatively, D is TRBD1 (6 bases). V lost 0 bases to trimming and J lost 4 bases, with 11 bases between them. The V gene's germline CDR1 is SGHRS and CDR2 YFSETQ. The CDR3 loop spans 14 amino acids. In DNA form, the CDR3 reads TGCGCCAGCAGCTTGGAGGGACACTCATACGAGCAGTACTTC. Its translation is CASSLEGHSYEQYF.

J is TRBJ2-7 and V is TRBV7-2; D may be TRBD1 or TRBD2 (6 bases each). Germline V lookup: CDR1 SGHTA, CDR2 FQGNSA. The CDR3 consists of 13 residues. The V and J ends lost 1 base and 7 bases respectively, with 11 bases between them. The CDR3 protein is CASSLGRGQEQYF. The CDR3 DNA reads as TGTGCCAGCAGCTTAGGTCGGGGGCAGGAGCAGTACTTC.

J is TRBJ2-7 and V is TRBV6-5; possibly TRBD1 or TRBD2 for D (5 bases each). This CDR3 region has 15 residues. Trimming took off 6 bases at V and 0 bases at J, with 15 bases between the two ends. Germline CDR1 and CDR2: MNHEY and SVGAGI. The CDR3 sequence: CASSGSGTSSYEQYF. The DNA of the CDR3 is TGTGCCAGCAGCGGATCTGGGACGTCCTCCTACGAGCAGTACTTC.

V is TRBV6-6 and J is TRBJ2-5; D ambiguous. The germline V and J ends were trimmed by 5 bases and 7 bases, with 17 bases remaining between them. The germline V gene has CDR1 MNHNY and CDR2 SVGAGI (reference sequence). The CDR3 has 14 residues. The CDR3 DNA follows: TGTGCCAGCAGTCTCCCCCCCGCAGTGGGGACCCAGTACTTC. Translation: CASSLPPAVGTQYF.

This rearrangement joins TRBV7-2 to TRBJ2-4; D perhaps matches TRBD2 (5 bases). The germline V gene has CDR1 SGHTA and CDR2 FQGNSA. This CDR3 is built from 16 residues. The V gene lost 0 bases and the J gene lost 0 bases, with 9 bases spanning the gap. The CDR3 spells CASSLAVGIAKNIQYF. CDR3 nucleotides: TGTGCCAGCAGCTTAGCGGTCGGGATAGCCAAAAACATTCAGTACTTC.

This chain connects TRBV19 to TRBJ2-2; a possible D gene is TRBD2 (6 bases). V lost 5 bases and J lost 3, with 13 bases in between. Germline values: CDR1 LNHDA, CDR2 SQIVND (reference sequence). CDR3 length equals 15 residues. The CDR3 spells CASSSRESHTGELFF. In DNA form, the CDR3 reads TGTGCCAGTAGTTCACGGGAGAGCCACACCGGGGAGCTGTTTTTT.

The CDR3 DNA follows: TGCGCCAGCAGCTTAGACAGGGGCACAGATACGCAGTATTTT. This gives the protein CASSLDRGTDTQYF. The rearrangement uses TRBV5-1 and TRBJ2-3; TRBD1 aligns across 7 bases. The CDR3 length is 14 residues. J was trimmed by 1 base and V by 2 bases; bases with no gene match: 1. In germline, CDR1 is SGHRS, CDR2 YFSETQ.

The rearrangement links TRBV20-1 to TRBJ2-3; TRBD1 or TRBD2 may be the D gene (5 bases each). Deletions cut 4 bases from V and 1 base from J, with 18 bases between. CDR1 and CDR2 (germline): DFQATT, SNEGSKA (reference sequence). The CDR3 loop spans 16 amino acids. The CDR3 DNA sequence: TGCAGTGCTACCCCTTCGAAGGGGAGCCGCACAGATACGCAGTATTTT. Translating it yields CSATPSKGSRTDTQYF.

This sequence joins TRBV3-1 and TRBJ2-2, with D uncertain. Germline CDR1 reads LGHDT; CDR2 reads YNNKEL (reference sequence). Trimming took off 3 bases at V and 4 bases at J, with 15 bases between the two ends. The CDR3 loop spans 16 amino acids. This chain's CDR3 is CASSQERTSVTGELFF. The CDR3 region has the DNA TGTGCCAGCAGCCAGGAACGGACGTCGGTCACCGGGGAGCTGTTTTTT.

This chain connects TRBV2 to TRBJ2-3; the D call may be TRBD1 or TRBD2 (5 bases each). Trimming took off 4 bases at V and 2 bases at J, with 13 bases between the two ends. Germline V gene sequence: CDR1 SNHLY, CDR2 FYNNEI. The CDR3 has 15 residues. The CDR3 nucleotides read TGTGCCAGCAGTGGGGGGACCCGGAACACAGATACGCAGTATTTT. Translation: CASSGGTRNTDTQYF.

This rearrangement joins TRBV24-1 to TRBJ2-7; no clear D gene. V lost 1 base and J lost 9, with 6 bases in between. This CDR3 has 11 amino acids. Germline V gene lookup returns CDR1 KGHDR and CDR2 SFDVKD. The CDR3 region has the DNA TGTGCCACCAGTGATTTCCAACGGCAGTACTTC. Protein product: CATSDFQRQYF.

This clonotype appeared a single time. The chain combines TRBV21-1 with TRBJ2-5; the D segment call TRBD1 is taken from the table without a DNA check. TRBV21-1 is shown as a pseudogene. This CDR3 is 14 amino acids long. The CDR3 nucleotides read TGTGCCAGCAGCAAACCCCGGTCCTGGGAGACCCAGTACTTC. Amino acid sequence: CASSKPRSWETQYF.

The V gene is TRBV19, the J gene TRBJ1-2; tentative D call: TRBD1 (6 bases). Germline CDR1 and CDR2: LNHDA and SQIVND (reference sequence). V gave up 9 bases and J gave up 6 bases, with 14 bases separating them. The CDR3 is made up of 12 amino acids. The CDR3 nucleotides are TGTGCCAGCCAGGGGCCTCGCCATGGCTACACCTTC. Protein sequence: CASQGPRHGYTF.

The chain combines TRBV7-2 with TRBJ2-3; 8 positions match TRBD2. Germline CDR1 reads SGHTA; CDR2 reads FQGNSA. The CDR3 runs to 17 residues. V shed 1 base, J shed 2 bases, and the junction held 8 bases outside the gene matches. CDR3 nucleotide sequence: TGTGCCAGCAGCTTAGTGGGCAGCGGGAGCCCCACAGATACGCAGTATTTT. Amino acids: CASSLVGSGSPTDTQYF.

V gene TRBV5-1 combines with J gene TRBJ1-5, with D possibly being TRBD1 (5 bases). V dropped 0 bases and J dropped 6 bases, with 10 bases sitting between them. Germline values: CDR1 SGHRS, CDR2 YFSETQ. The CDR3 loop spans 14 amino acids. CDR3 residues: CASSLGGPGQPQHF. CDR3 DNA sequence: TGCGCCAGCAGCTTGGGGGGACCAGGTCAGCCCCAGCATTTT.

V is TRBV3-1 and J is TRBJ2-7; possibly TRBD1 or TRBD2 for D (5 bases each). This CDR3 spans 15 amino acids. V lost 1 base to trimming and J lost 2 bases, with 12 bases between them. Germline V gene lookup returns CDR1 LGHDT and CDR2 YNNKEL (reference sequence). DNA for the CDR3: TGTGCCAGCAGCCAAGGAGGGGCCTCCGCCTACGAGCAGTACTTC. Protein sequence: CASSQGGASAYEQYF.

CDR3 amino acids: CATSERTGGGELFF. DNA of the CDR3: TGTGCCACCAGCGAGAGGACTGGGGGAGGGGAGCTGTTTTTT. The rearrangement links TRBV15 to TRBJ2-2; D assignment may be TRBD1 or TRBD2 (5 bases each). The CDR3 sequence is 14 residues long. Germline CDR1 LNHNV, CDR2 YYDKDF (reference sequence). V was trimmed by 5 bases and J by 8 bases, leaving 15 bases between them.

CDR3 residues: CASSRLAAGTKYF. CDR3 in DNA: TGTGCCAGCAGCCGGCTGGCAGCGGGGACCAAATATTTT. This chain connects TRBV3-1 to TRBJ2-3; 7 bases fit TRBD2. There are 13 residues in the CDR3. The germline V gene has CDR1 LGHDT and CDR2 YNNKEL (reference sequence). V was pared by 4 bases and J by 15 bases, with 13 bases of the junction left unmatched.

The gene calls are TRBV28 and TRBJ2-7; D gene unclear. Germline V CDR1 and CDR2: MDHEN, SYDVKM. The V and J ends lost 4 bases and 6 bases respectively, with 10 bases between them. CDR3 size: 12 residues. The CDR3, as DNA: TGTGCCAGCAGTTCCCCGCCCCGCGAGCAGTACTTC. This translates into CASSSPPREQYF.

V and J are TRBV28 and TRBJ2-4; D perhaps matches TRBD2 (8 bases). The V gene's germline CDR1 is MDHEN and CDR2 SYDVKM. This CDR3 has 17 residues. V was pared by 5 bases and J by 4 bases, with 21 bases between. The DNA of the CDR3 is TGTGCCAGCAGTCCCAGCCGACAGGGACTAGTAAAAAACATTCAGTACTTC. Its translation: CASSPSRQGLVKNIQYF. The variable domain in full, completed from reference TRBV28 and TRBJ2-4, reads DVKVTQSSRYLVKRTGEKVFLECVQDMDHENMFWYRQDPGLGLRLIYFSYDVKMKEKGDIPEGYSVSREKKERFSLILESASTNQTSMYLCASSPSRQGLVKNIQYFGAGTRLSVL.

The chain joins TRBV3-1 to TRBJ2-7; unclear D gene. There are 15 residues in the CDR3. CDR1 and CDR2 (germline): LGHDT, YNNKEL (reference sequence). V was cut by 3 bases and J by 2 bases, with 14 bases left in between. This CDR3 is CASSHRGSRTYEQYF. The DNA of the CDR3 is TGTGCCAGCAGCCACAGAGGCAGCAGAACCTACGAGCAGTACTTC.

This clonotype has a single count. The V call is TRBV6-1, the J call TRBJ1-5; 10 bases line up with TRBD1. CDR1 is MNHNS and CDR2 is SASEGT in the germline V gene. This CDR3 has 17 amino acids. V lost 6 bases, J lost 8 bases, and 16 bases stayed unmatched. This CDR3 reads CASRPGQGYSLEEPQHF. CDR3 sequence (DNA): TGTGCCAGCAGACCGGGACAGGGGTACTCGCTGGAGGAGCCCCAGCATTTT.

The V call is TRBV3-1, the J call TRBJ1-2; D is unresolved. Germline CDR1 LGHDT, CDR2 YNNKEL (reference sequence). The CDR3 is 13 amino acids. V was shortened by 4 bases and J by 4 bases, with 10 bases between the two germline ends. The CDR3 region is CASSLAGSYGYTF. The CDR3 nucleotides are TGTGCCAGCAGCCTGGCGGGGAGCTATGGCTACACCTTC.